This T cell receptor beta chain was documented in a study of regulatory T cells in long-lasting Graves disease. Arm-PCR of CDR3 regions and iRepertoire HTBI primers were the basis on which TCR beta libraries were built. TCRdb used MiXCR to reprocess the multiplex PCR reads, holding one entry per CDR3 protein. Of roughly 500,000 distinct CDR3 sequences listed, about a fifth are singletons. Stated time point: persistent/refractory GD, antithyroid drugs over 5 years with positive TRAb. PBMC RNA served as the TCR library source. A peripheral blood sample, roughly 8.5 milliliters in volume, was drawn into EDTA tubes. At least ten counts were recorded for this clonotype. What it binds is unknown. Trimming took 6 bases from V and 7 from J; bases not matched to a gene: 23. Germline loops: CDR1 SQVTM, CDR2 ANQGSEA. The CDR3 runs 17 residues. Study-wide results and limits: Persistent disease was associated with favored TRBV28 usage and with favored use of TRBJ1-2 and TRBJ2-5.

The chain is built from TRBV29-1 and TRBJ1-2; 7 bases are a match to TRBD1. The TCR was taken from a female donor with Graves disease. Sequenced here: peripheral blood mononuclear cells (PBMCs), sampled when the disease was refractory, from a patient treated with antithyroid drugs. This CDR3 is CSVYGQEPGVEPSGYTF. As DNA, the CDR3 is TGCAGCGTGTATGGACAGGAGCCGGGGGTCGAGCCCAGTGGCTACACCTTC. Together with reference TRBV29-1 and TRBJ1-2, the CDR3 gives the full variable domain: SAVISQKPSRDICQRGTSLTIQCQVDSQVTMMFWYRQQPGQSLTLIATANQGSEATYESGFVIDKFPISRPNLTFSTLTVSNMSPEDSSIYLCSVYGQEPGVEPSGYTFGSGTRLTVV.